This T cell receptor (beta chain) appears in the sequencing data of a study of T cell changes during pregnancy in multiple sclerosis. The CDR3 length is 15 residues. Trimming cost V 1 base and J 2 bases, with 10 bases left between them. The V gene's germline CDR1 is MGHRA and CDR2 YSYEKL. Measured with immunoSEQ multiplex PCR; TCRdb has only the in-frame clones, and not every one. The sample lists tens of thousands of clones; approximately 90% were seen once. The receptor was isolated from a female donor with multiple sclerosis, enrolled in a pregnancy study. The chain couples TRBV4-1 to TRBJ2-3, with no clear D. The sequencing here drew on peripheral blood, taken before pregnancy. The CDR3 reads CASSQGAQLTDTQYF. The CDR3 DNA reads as TGCGCCAGCAGCCAAGGGGCTCAACTCACAGATACGCAGTATTTT.